This paragraph covers one T cell receptor (beta chain) sequence. The data belong to a study of blood T cell repertoires in COVID-19. Study summary: Samples representing acute and convalescent COVID-19 were sourced from the United States, Italy and Spain. Nucleic acid was either cDNA or gDNA, and it came from T cells, B-cell-depleted T cells, or PBMCs.

Per the original methods: Amplifying reference gene primers gave estimates of nucleated cell counts. Sequencing was performed with immunoSEQ multiplex PCR; in TCRdb, only in-frame clones are kept and a portion is missing. V, J and clone size are those of that table, while D and trimming were read from the DNA. Of around 230,000 clones listed, approximately 84% are singletons. The V gene's germline CDR1 is SNHLY and CDR2 FYNNEI. CDR3 size: 13 residues. With 7 bases removed from V and 6 bases from J, the gap between germline ends came to 16 bases. The material sequenced was peripheral blood. The source of this sequence is a woman over 75 with acute or convalescent COVID-19. The chain combines TRBV2 with TRBJ2-7; D might be TRBD1 (6 bases). CDR3 protein: CASNPAGASEQYF. The CDR3 bases are TGTGCCAGCAACCCCGCAGGGGCGAGCGAGCAGTACTTC.